The 24 T cell receptor beta chains reported below all come from one sample, sequenced in a study of brain T cells in children with intractable seizures. Profiling relied on immunoSEQ multiplex PCR, and the TCRdb table lists in-frame clones only, not all of them. The sample includes just under 65,000 clones, roughly 95% seen only once; the top ten take 0.3% to 0.45%. The source material was peripheral blood, sampled at surgery. The receptors derive from a boy under two years old with focal cortical dysplasia and intractable seizures.

The rearrangement uses TRBV6-2 or TRBV6-3 and TRBJ1-1; D not certain. This CDR3 region has 15 residues. Trimming removed 2 bases at V and 3 bases at J, with 13 bases between. The germline gives CDR1 MNHEY, CDR2 SVGEGT. The CDR3 loop reads CASSYNRVLDTEAFF. CDR3 nucleotide sequence: TGTGCCAGCAGTTACAATCGGGTGCTCGACACTGAAGCTTTCTTT.

This clone is a singleton in its sample. The CDR3 coding sequence is TGTGCCAGCAGCTTAGTTGGGACTAGTATGAACATTCAGTACTTC. It codes for CASSLVGTSMNIQYF. V usage is TRBV7-2 and J usage is TRBJ2-4; 8 nucleotides agree with TRBD2. The germline V gene encodes CDR1 SGHTA and CDR2 FQGNSA. This CDR3 region has 15 residues. The V and J ends lost 1 base and 7 bases, in that order; junction bases with no gene match: 6.

This chain joins TRBV7-2 and TRBJ2-5; D is unresolved. The V gene lost 5 bases and the J gene lost 7 bases, with 17 bases spanning the gap. The germline CDR1 and CDR2 sequences are SGHTA and FQGNSA. The CDR3 runs to 14 residues. The CDR3 DNA reads TGTGCCAGCAGCCCCGACTGGCAGTTCGGGACCCAGTACTTC. It encodes CASSPDWQFGTQYF. Complete variable domain (other parts from reference TRBV7-2 and TRBJ2-5): GAGVSQSPSNKVTEKGKDVELRCDPISGHTALYWYRQSLGQGLEFLIYFQGNSAPDKSGLPSDRFSAERTGGSVSTLTIQRTQQEDSAVYLCASSPDWQFGTQYFGPGTRLLVL.

The rearrangement uses TRBV25-1 and TRBJ2-7; no clear D gene. Trimming removed 1 base at V and 7 bases at J, with 20 bases between. CDR3 size: 16 residues. CDR1 and CDR2 (germline): MGHDK, SYGVNS. CDR3: CASSESSGTRSYEQYF. In nucleotides, the CDR3 is TGTGCCAGCAGTGAATCCTCGGGTACCCGGAGTTATGAGCAGTACTTC.

The genes are TRBV6-5 and TRBJ2-3; D remains unclear. V was trimmed by 6 bases and J by 6 bases, leaving 13 bases between them. The CDR3 extends over 13 amino acids. Germline values: CDR1 MNHEY, CDR2 SVGAGI. The CDR3 coding sequence is TGTGCCAGCAGCGGGTTCTACGGGGATACGCAGTATTTT. As protein: CASSGFYGDTQYF.

V is TRBV15 and J is TRBJ2-5, with D possibly matching TRBD2 (6 bases). From germline, CDR1 is LNHNV and CDR2 YYDKDF (reference sequence). The CDR3 is made up of 13 amino acids. Trimming removed 4 bases at V and 6 bases at J, with 12 bases between. CDR3 in amino acids: CATSKVGGQTQYF. The CDR3 nucleotides read TGTGCCACCAGCAAAGTCGGAGGGCAGACCCAGTACTTC.

This chain connects TRBV2 to TRBJ2-2; 13 bases line up with TRBD2. Trimming took 6 bases from V and 5 from J; bases not matched to a gene: 6. CDR1 is SNHLY and CDR2 is FYNNEI in the germline V gene. This CDR3 is built from 16 residues. CDR3 in DNA: TGTGCCAGCAGGCCCGGACTAGCGGGAGTTACCGGGGAGCTGTTTTTT. Protein: CASRPGLAGVTGELFF.

Remarks on this clone: A junction end diverges from the germline sequence, so it may reflect a read error. The chain links TRBV6-6 to TRBJ1-1; TRBD1 matches 10 bases. Germline V gene data show CDR1 as MNHNY and CDR2 as SVGAGI (reference sequence). The CDR3 has 13 amino acids. Here the CDR3 DNA reads TGTGCCAGCAGTTACTCCGGGACAGGGGACGCCAAATTT. This encodes CASSYSGTGDAKF.

This clone was observed once. V and J are TRBV24-1 and TRBJ1-1; D uncertain. Deletions cut 3 bases from V and 5 bases from J, with 6 bases between. Germline V gene lookup returns CDR1 KGHDR and CDR2 SFDVKD. The CDR3 length is 12 residues. The CDR3 region has the DNA TGTGCCACCAGTGATGAAGGGACTGAAGCTTTCTTT. As protein: CATSDEGTEAFF.

This clone showed up just once. The rearrangement uses TRBV3-1 (or the pseudogene TRBV3-2) and TRBJ2-1; D unresolved. Trimming stripped 6 bases from V and 5 bases from J, with 5 bases between. CDR1 and CDR2 (germline): LGHDT, YNNKEL (reference sequence). The CDR3 covers 11 residues. The CDR3: CASRLNNEQFF. The CDR3 nucleotides read TGTGCCAGCAGGCTCAACAATGAGCAGTTCTTC.

This chain uses TRBV7-2 with TRBJ2-5, with D hard to call. The CDR3 is 14 amino acids. Germline values: CDR1 SGHTA, CDR2 FQGNSA. V was clipped by 0 bases and J by 4 bases, with 9 bases between them. In DNA, the CDR3 is TGTGCCAGCAGCTTAGCCCCCTGGGGAGAGACCCAGTACTTC. Its protein is CASSLAPWGETQYF.

The chain combines TRBV7-9 with TRBJ1-1, with D hard to call. Germline CDR1 reads SEHNR; CDR2 reads FQNEAQ (reference sequence). The CDR3 covers 14 residues. Trimming took 4 bases from V and 4 from J, leaving 13 bases between them. As DNA, the CDR3 is TGTGCCAGCAGCTCCTTTTGGGGTCCCACTGAAGCTTTCTTT. It specifies CASSSFWGPTEAFF. Combining the CDR3 with reference TRBV7-9 and TRBJ1-1 gives the whole variable domain DTGVSQNPRHKITKRGQNVTFRCDPISEHNRLYWYRQTLGQGPEFLTYFQNEAQLEKSRLLSDRFSAERPKGSFSTLEIQRTEQGDSAMYLCASSSFWGPTEAFFGQGTRLTVV.

The J gene is TRBJ1-2, the V gene TRBV27; D might be TRBD1 (6 bases). The CDR3 has 14 amino acids. Germline CDR1 is MNHEY and CDR2 is SMNVEV (reference sequence). Between the trimmed V and J ends, which lost 8 bases and 7 bases, there was a span of 20 bases. The CDR3 loop is CASGGHGAFSGYTF. The CDR3 DNA follows: TGTGCCAGCGGGGGACACGGGGCTTTTAGTGGCTACACCTTC.

The DNA of the CDR3 is TGTGCCAGCAGTTTAGCGGGAGTTAGGTCCTACGAGCAGTACTTC. Amino acids: CASSLAGVRSYEQYF. The chain uses TRBV27 and TRBJ2-7; 7 bases agree with TRBD2. J was trimmed by 1 base and V by 2 bases; bases with no gene match: 5. Germline V CDR1 and CDR2: MNHEY, SMNVEV (reference sequence). CDR3 length: 15 residues.

The chain joins TRBV10-3 to TRBJ2-3, with TRBD2 identical over 8 bases. This CDR3 contains 17 residues. The germline V gene encodes CDR1 ENHRY and CDR2 SYGVKD. The J segment lost 4 bases and the V segment lost 3 bases, leaving 12 bases of the junction unmatched. The CDR3 DNA reads as TGTGCCATCAGTGATGTGATAGCGGGAAAATCCCCAGATACGCAGTATTTT. Amino acid sequence: CAISDVIAGKSPDTQYF.

The rearrangement uses TRBV7-6 and TRBJ2-5; 11 bases line up with TRBD1. The CDR3 loop spans 17 amino acids. Germline assignment: CDR1 SGHVS and CDR2 FNYEAQ. The J segment lost 5 bases and the V segment lost 6 bases, leaving 14 bases of the junction unmatched. CDR3 bases: TGTGCCAGCAGTTCACATCTGGGACAGGGGGTTTTTGAGACCCAGTACTTC. Protein: CASSSHLGQGVFETQYF.

This chain links TRBV6-5 with TRBJ1-5; D not certain. V was shortened by 0 bases and J by 0 bases, with 9 bases between the two germline ends. The germline V gene encodes CDR1 MNHEY and CDR2 SVGAGI. This CDR3 has 16 residues. The CDR3: CASSYSPDTSNQPQHF. The CDR3 DNA reads as TGTGCCAGCAGTTACTCACCAGATACTAGCAATCAGCCCCAGCATTTT.

The rearrangement joins TRBV7-2 to TRBJ2-1; TRBD1 might be the D (5 bases). The ends were cut back, 1 base at V and 0 bases at J, with 10 bases in the middle. The germline gives CDR1 SGHTA, CDR2 FQGNSA. This CDR3 comprises 16 residues. Here the CDR3 reads CASSLVRVLSYNEQFF. CDR3 in DNA: TGTGCCAGCAGCTTAGTCAGGGTTCTCTCCTACAATGAGCAGTTCTTC.

The rearrangement uses TRBV9 and TRBJ2-1; D perhaps matches TRBD2 (7 bases). The CDR3 length is 16 residues. Germline CDR1 reads SGDLS; CDR2 reads YYNGEE. V was cut by 0 bases and J by 4 bases, with 14 bases left in between. CDR3 protein: CASSVGSGRGYNEQFF. In DNA form, the CDR3 reads TGTGCCAGCAGCGTAGGATCGGGGAGGGGGTACAATGAGCAGTTCTTC.

The V gene is TRBV4-3, the J gene TRBJ2-7, with a possible D match to TRBD2 (7 bases). Germline V lookup: CDR1 LGHNA, CDR2 YSLEER. CDR3 size: 14 residues. With 1 base removed from V and 5 bases from J, the gap between germline ends came to 12 bases. The CDR3: CASSQGIGGHEQYF. The CDR3, as DNA: TGCGCCAGCAGCCAAGGGATCGGGGGGCACGAGCAGTACTTC.

The chain links TRBV5-6 to TRBJ1-6; D is uncertain. CDR3 length: 18 residues. Trimming shortened V by 0 bases and J by 3 bases, and 16 bases separated the two germline ends. The germline V gene has CDR1 SGHDT and CDR2 YYEEEE. CDR3 protein: CASSLAWARGLYNSPLHF. The CDR3 region has the DNA TGTGCCAGCAGCTTGGCCTGGGCACGGGGTCTCTATAATTCACCCCTCCACTTT.

V gene TRBV7-3 combines with J gene TRBJ2-3; 7 bases are a match to TRBD2. CDR3 length: 17 residues. Germline CDR1 is SGHTA and CDR2 is FQGTGA. With V trimmed by 2 bases and J by 2 bases, 10 bases remained unmatched. The CDR3 bases are TGTGCCAGCAGCTTAGCGGGTCGGGGACTACCCACAGATACGCAGTATTTT. Translating it yields CASSLAGRGLPTDTQYF. The entire variable domain, with the rest obtained from reference TRBV7-3 and TRBJ2-3, is as follows: GAGVSQTPSNKVTEKGKYVELRCDPISGHTALYWYRQSLGQGPEFLIYFQGTGAADDSGLPNDRFFAVRPEGSVSTLKIQRTERGDSAVYLCASSLAGRGLPTDTQYFGPGTRLTVL.

The chain links TRBV5-1 to TRBJ1-1, with D unresolved. CDR1 is SGHRS and CDR2 is YFSETQ in the germline V gene. Trimming pared 0 bases from V and 1 base from J, leaving 7 bases between. This CDR3 spans 14 amino acids. CDR3 nucleotide sequence: TGCGCCAGCAGCTTGGGACACCCGAACACTGAAGCTTTCTTT. Protein sequence: CASSLGHPNTEAFF.

This chain connects TRBV6-5 to TRBJ1-5; D is possibly TRBD1 (5 bases). The CDR3 spans 14 residues. Germline values: CDR1 MNHEY, CDR2 SVGAGI. Trimming cost V 10 bases and J 11 bases, with 24 bases left between them. The CDR3 region is CATSRRAGEDTQHF. The DNA of the CDR3 is TGTGCCACCTCGCGCAGGGCTGGGGAAGATACCCAGCATTTT.